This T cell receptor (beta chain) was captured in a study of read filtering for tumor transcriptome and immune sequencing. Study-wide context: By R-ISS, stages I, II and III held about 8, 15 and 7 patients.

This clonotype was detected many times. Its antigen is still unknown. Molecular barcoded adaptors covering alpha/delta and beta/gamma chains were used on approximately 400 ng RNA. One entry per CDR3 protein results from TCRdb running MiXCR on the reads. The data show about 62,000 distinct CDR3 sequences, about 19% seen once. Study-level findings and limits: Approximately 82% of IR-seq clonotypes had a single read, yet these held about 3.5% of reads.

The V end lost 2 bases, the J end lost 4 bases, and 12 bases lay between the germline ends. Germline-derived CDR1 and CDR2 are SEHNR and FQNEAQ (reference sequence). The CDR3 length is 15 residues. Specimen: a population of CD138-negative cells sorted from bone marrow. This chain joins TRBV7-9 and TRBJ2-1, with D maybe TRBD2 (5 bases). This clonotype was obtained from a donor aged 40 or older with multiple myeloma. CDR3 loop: CASSLRLTDYNEQFF. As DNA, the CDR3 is TGTGCCAGCAGCTTACGACTAACAGATTACAATGAGCAGTTCTTC.